This T cell receptor (beta chain) was found in a study of tumor-infiltrating lymphocytes in oesophageal squamous cell carcinoma. The CDR3 has 17 residues. From germline, CDR1 is MNHNS and CDR2 SASEGT. Unmatched junction bases numbered 8, after V lost 6 bases and J lost 0 bases. TCRdb re-derived calls from the PCR reads in MiXCR, one entry per CDR3 protein. The data hold roughly 18,000 distinct CDR3 sequences, with about 40% observed a single time. This clonotype appeared many times. The chain couples TRBV6-1 to TRBJ2-6; 7 bases align to TRBD1. The sequence derives from a male donor with esophageal squamous cell carcinoma. Source material: esophageal tumor tissue. The CDR3 DNA follows: TGTGCCAGCAGCCACTGGACAGGCCACTCTGGGGCCAACGTCCTGACTTTC. Translation: CASSHWTGHSGANVLTF.